The TCR beta chain described here comes from a study of cytomegalovirus exposure and HLA in healthy donors. Study-wide findings and caveats: In a later analysis, HLA-associated beta chains showed higher expansion and lower generation probabilities than comparable chains.

Despite likely unrecorded immune exposures, the donors were nominally healthy at the time of sampling. The PCR made use of 60 Vbeta and 13 Jbeta primers. Sequencing used immunoSEQ multiplex PCR; TCRdb keeps in-frame clones, though not all of them. The table lists about 140,000 clones, 80% of them singletons. Concerning this clone itself: Its antigen remains unidentified.

The specimen sequenced was PBMCs. This TCR was sampled from a woman in her 30s in good health and CMV-seronegative.

CDR3 sequence: CASSEGALVPEAFF. CDR3 sequence (DNA): TGCGCCAGCAGTGAGGGGGCGCTCGTCCCTGAAGCTTTCTTT. V and J are TRBV5-1 and TRBJ1-1; 7 positions agree with TRBD1. CDR3 length equals 14 residues. With V trimmed by 5 bases and J by 6 bases, 10 bases remained unmatched. CDR1 and CDR2 from the germline V gene are SGHRS and YFSETQ.